One sample yielded the 21 T cell receptor beta chains listed below, sequenced in a study of blood T cell repertoires in COVID-19. TCRdb keeps only in-frame clones here, not all; method: immunoSEQ multiplex PCR. Of 55,000 or so clones listed, 65% to 80% were seen once; the top ten hold approximately 21%. Sequenced input: peripheral blood. The receptors were gathered from a man aged 25-45 years with COVID-19, enrolled during active disease.

The V and J genes are TRBV11-3 and TRBJ1-1; D is perhaps TRBD1 (5 bases). Deletions cut 6 bases from V and 3 bases from J, with 14 bases between. Germline V gene sequence: CDR1 SGHNT, CDR2 YENEEA. CDR3 length: 14 amino acids. CDR3: CASRKDSYDTEAFF. Here the CDR3 DNA reads TGTGCCAGCAGGAAAGACAGCTATGACACTGAAGCTTTCTTT.

The chain links TRBV10-3 to TRBJ2-7, with 9 bases fitting TRBD1. V lost 7 bases and J lost 2; bases outside the gene matches: 12. CDR1 is ENHRY and CDR2 is SYGVKD in the germline V gene. The CDR3 is 16 residues long. CDR3 DNA: TGTGCCATCACCGAAGGGCCGCGACAGGGGGCCTACGAGCAGTACTTC. It codes for CAITEGPRQGAYEQYF.

In its sample, this clone was seen a few times. The gene calls are TRBV7-9 and TRBJ2-7, with 13 bases identical to TRBD2. The V gene's germline CDR1 is SEHNR and CDR2 FQNEAQ (reference sequence). The trim removed 3 bases at V and 0 bases at J, leaving 2 bases unmatched. There are 16 residues in the CDR3. The CDR3 is CASSFRTSGSSYEQYF. The CDR3 nucleotides are TGTGCCAGCAGCTTCCGGACTAGCGGGAGCTCCTACGAGCAGTACTTC.

V gene TRBV5-1 combines with J gene TRBJ2-2; 10 bases match TRBD1. This CDR3 region has 16 residues. Germline V gene data show CDR1 as SGHRS and CDR2 as YFSETQ. V dropped 4 bases and J dropped 4; count of bases not matched to a gene: 7. The CDR3 region is CASSPGDRGFTGELFF. The CDR3 DNA reads as TGCGCCAGCAGCCCGGGGGACAGGGGCTTCACCGGGGAGCTGTTTTTT.

This rearrangement joins TRBV6-5 to TRBJ1-2, with 7 bases identical to TRBD1. Germline V lookup: CDR1 MNHEY, CDR2 SVGAGI. The CDR3 is made up of 14 amino acids. V was pared by 6 bases and J by 4 bases, with 8 bases of the junction left unmatched. The CDR3 nucleotides read TGTGCCAGCAGGACCGGGACAGTTCTCTATGGCTACACCTTC. It codes for CASRTGTVLYGYTF.

This chain links TRBV2 with TRBJ2-2; 12 bases map to TRBD2. This CDR3 has 16 residues. The V segment lost 6 bases and the J segment 7 bases; nucleotides outside the gene matches: 9. Germline lookup yields CDR1 SNHLY and CDR2 FYNNEI. The CDR3 DNA reads TGTGCCAGCAGCCCATCTAGCGGGGGGGCCGTCGGGGAGCTGTTTTTT. It codes for CASSPSSGGAVGELFF.

The sample holds a few counts of this clone. The genes are TRBV27 and TRBJ2-5, with TRBD1 matching over 12 bases. CDR1 is MNHEY and CDR2 is SMNVEV in the germline V gene (reference sequence). The V segment lost 2 bases and the J segment 1 base; nucleotides outside the gene matches: 5. The CDR3 runs 17 residues. CDR3 loop: CASSLTWDRGRQETQYF. In nucleotides, the CDR3 is TGTGCCAGCAGTTTAACCTGGGACAGGGGGCGCCAAGAGACCCAGTACTTC.

The chain couples TRBV15 to TRBJ2-1; 13 bases align to TRBD2. Looked up from germline, CDR1 is LNHNV and CDR2 is YYDKDF (reference sequence). The CDR3 spans 18 residues. V was pared by 0 bases and J by 3 bases, with 5 bases of the junction left unmatched. The chain's CDR3 is CATSRDRTSGGGYNEQFF. The CDR3 DNA follows: TGTGCCACCAGCAGAGATAGGACTAGCGGGGGAGGCTACAATGAGCAGTTCTTC.

The chain carries TRBV29-1 and TRBJ2-1; 8 nucleotides align to TRBD2. V trimming: 3 bases; J trimming: 7 bases; junction bases outside the gene matches: 8. In germline, CDR1 is SQVTM, CDR2 ANQGSEA. The CDR3 runs 14 residues. CDR3 nucleotide sequence: TGCAGCGTTGACTCCCAGCGGGAGAGTAATGAGCAGTTCTTC. It yields the protein CSVDSQRESNEQFF.

V gene TRBV7-9 combines with J gene TRBJ2-7; tentatively, D is TRBD2 (5 bases). Germline CDR1 reads SEHNR; CDR2 reads FQNEAQ (reference sequence). Trimming shortened V by 5 bases and J by 6 bases, and 23 bases separated the two germline ends. CDR3 length equals 16 residues. DNA for the CDR3: TGTGCCAGCAGCCCGAGGACTTCCACCCCCTACGCCGAGCAGTACTTC. Its protein is CASSPRTSTPYAEQYF.

This clone came up once. V is TRBV3-1 (or the pseudogene TRBV3-2) and J is TRBJ2-5; TRBD2 agrees at 8 bases. In germline, CDR1 is LGHDT, CDR2 YNNKEL (reference sequence). CDR3 length equals 15 residues. J was trimmed by 5 bases and V by 1 base; bases with no gene match: 6. CDR3 residues: CASSQVLAGVETQYF. CDR3 DNA sequence: TGTGCCAGCAGCCAAGTTCTAGCGGGTGTCGAGACCCAGTACTTC.

The V and J genes are TRBV28 and TRBJ2-7; D unresolved. CDR1 and CDR2 from the germline V gene are MDHEN and SYDVKM. Trimming took 7 bases from V and 6 from J, leaving 10 bases between them. The CDR3 is 11 residues long. The CDR3 DNA follows: TGTGCCAGCATCCAAGAGCGCGAGCAGTACTTC. The encoded protein is CASIQEREQYF.

This clone was seen a few times. This chain links TRBV11-2 with TRBJ1-6, with D possibly being TRBD1 (5 bases). The CDR3 is 16 residues long. V lost 5 bases and J lost 7, with 18 bases in between. Germline-derived CDR1 and CDR2 are SGHAT and FQNNGV. The CDR3 DNA reads as TGTGCCAGCAGCCCCACAGTCAGGGTTCGGAATTCACCCCTCCACTTT. This translates into CASSPTVRVRNSPLHF. Variable domain in full (rest from reference TRBV11-2 and TRBJ1-6): EAGVAQSPRYKIIEKRQSVAFWCNPISGHATLYWYQQILGQGPKLLIQFQNNGVVDDSQLPKDRFSAERLKGVDSTLKIQPAKLEDSAVYLCASSPTVRVRNSPLHFGNGTRLTVT.

This rearrangement joins TRBV9 to TRBJ1-1; TRBD1 might be the D (6 bases). The V and J ends lost 2 bases and 4 bases respectively, with 15 bases between them. The germline V gene has CDR1 SGDLS and CDR2 YYNGEE. The CDR3 sequence is 15 residues long. For the CDR3, the DNA is TGTGCCAGCAGCGTCAGGGACACCCAGGGCACTGAAGCTTTCTTT. Translation gives CASSVRDTQGTEAFF.

The chain combines TRBV4-3 with TRBJ2-1; 8 bases fit TRBD1. Trimming took 0 bases from V and 9 from J; bases not matched to a gene: 7. The CDR3 is 15 amino acids. CDR1 is LGHNA and CDR2 is YSLEER in the germline V gene. The chain's CDR3 is CASSQDLDRAGEQFF. CDR3 DNA: TGCGCCAGCAGCCAAGATTTGGACAGGGCGGGTGAGCAGTTCTTC.

The genes are TRBV5-1 and TRBJ2-7; D is possibly TRBD1 (5 bases). The V end was cut by 5 bases, the J end by 2 bases, with 11 bases between. This CDR3 region has 13 residues. In germline, CDR1 is SGHRS, CDR2 YFSETQ. For the CDR3, the DNA is TGCGCCAGCAGTTACAGGAGTACCTACGAGCAGTACTTC. Protein sequence: CASSYRSTYEQYF.

The chain uses TRBV11-1 and TRBJ2-3, with TRBD2 identical over 9 bases. From germline, CDR1 is SGHAT and CDR2 FQDESV (reference sequence). This CDR3 is built from 16 residues. The ends lost 3 bases at V and 0 bases at J; junction bases unmatched: 4. The CDR3 here is CASSFGTSSSTDTQYF. The CDR3 DNA sequence: TGTGCCAGCAGCTTTGGGACTAGCAGTAGCACAGATACGCAGTATTTT.

The V call is TRBV6-5, the J call TRBJ2-5, with TRBD2 as a possible D gene (5 bases). Germline V gene lookup returns CDR1 MNHEY and CDR2 SVGAGI. The CDR3 totals 15 residues. Trimming removed 0 bases from V and 2 bases from J, with 10 bases in between. Here the CDR3 reads CASSYSYSGQETQYF. DNA for the CDR3: TGTGCCAGCAGTTACTCGTACAGCGGACAAGAGACCCAGTACTTC.

This chain joins TRBV4-3 and TRBJ1-1, with TRBD1 matching over 7 bases. Germline V CDR1 and CDR2: LGHNA, YSLEER. V was pared by 2 bases and J by 11 bases, with 11 bases of the junction left unmatched. The CDR3 length is 14 residues. The CDR3 sequence is CASSQTTGVMEAFF. The CDR3 coding sequence is TGCGCCAGCAGCCAAACAACAGGGGTTATGGAGGCTTTCTTT.

For the CDR3, the DNA is TGTGCCAGCAGTTACCCCGACAGGAGCCCTACCGACGAGCAGTACTTC. Protein product: CASSYPDRSPTDEQYF. The chain links TRBV7-9 to TRBJ2-7, with D perhaps matching TRBD1 (6 bases). V lost 6 bases, J lost 5 bases, and 23 bases lay in between. CDR1 and CDR2 (germline): SEHNR, FQNEAQ (reference sequence). This CDR3 comprises 16 residues. The variable domain in full, with the rest retrieved from reference TRBV7-9 and TRBJ2-7, is DTGVSQNPRHKITKRGQNVTFRCDPISEHNRLYWYRQTLGQGPEFLTYFQNEAQLEKSRLLSDRFSAERPKGSFSTLEIQRTEQGDSAMYLCASSYPDRSPTDEQYFGPGTRLTVT.

V is TRBV27 and J is TRBJ2-1; 10 nucleotides match TRBD2. The V segment lost 5 bases and the J segment 4 bases; nucleotides outside the gene matches: 5. Per the germline V gene, CDR1 is MNHEY and CDR2 is SMNVEV (reference sequence). The CDR3 consists of 15 residues. The CDR3 reads CASSTGLAAYNEQFF. The DNA of the CDR3 is TGTGCCAGCAGTACCGGACTAGCGGCGTACAATGAGCAGTTCTTC.